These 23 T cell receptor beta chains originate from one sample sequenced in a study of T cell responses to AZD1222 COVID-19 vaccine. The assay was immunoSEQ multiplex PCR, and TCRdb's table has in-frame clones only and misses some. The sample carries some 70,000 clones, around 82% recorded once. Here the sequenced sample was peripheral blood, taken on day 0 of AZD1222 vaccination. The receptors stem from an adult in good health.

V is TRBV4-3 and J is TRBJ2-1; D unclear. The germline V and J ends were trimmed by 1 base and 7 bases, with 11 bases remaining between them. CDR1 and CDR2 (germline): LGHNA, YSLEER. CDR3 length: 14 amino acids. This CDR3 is CASSQGVGRNEQFF. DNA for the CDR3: TGCGCCAGCAGCCAAGGGGTCGGGCGGAATGAGCAGTTCTTC.

In DNA, the CDR3 is TGTGCCAGCAGCTTGGTAGGGGTAGGAAATTCACCCCTCCACTTT. As protein: CASSLVGVGNSPLHF. The J gene is TRBJ1-6, the V gene TRBV5-4, with TRBD1 as a possible D gene (5 bases). Per germline, CDR1 SGHNT and CDR2 YYREEE (reference sequence). The CDR3 runs to 15 residues. V lost 0 bases to trimming and J lost 7 bases, with 11 bases between them.

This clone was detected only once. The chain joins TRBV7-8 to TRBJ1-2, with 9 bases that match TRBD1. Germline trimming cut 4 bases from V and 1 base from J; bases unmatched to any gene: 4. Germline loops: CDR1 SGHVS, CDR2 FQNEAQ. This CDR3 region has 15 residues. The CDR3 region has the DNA TGTGCCAGCAGCTCCCGGACAGGGGATAACTATGGCTACACCTTC. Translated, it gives CASSSRTGDNYGYTF.

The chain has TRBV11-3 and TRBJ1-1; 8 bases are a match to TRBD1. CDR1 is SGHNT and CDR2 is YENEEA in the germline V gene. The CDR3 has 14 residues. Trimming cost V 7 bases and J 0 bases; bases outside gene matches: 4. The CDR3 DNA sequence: TGTGCCAGCAACAGGGGGTCGGTGAACACTGAAGCTTTCTTT. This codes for CASNRGSVNTEAFF. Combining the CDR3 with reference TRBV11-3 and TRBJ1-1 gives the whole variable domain EAGVVQSPRYKIIEKKQPVAFWCNPISGHNTLYWYLQNLGQGPELLIRYENEEAVDDSQLPKDRFSAERLKGVDSTLKIQPAELGDSAVYLCASNRGSVNTEAFFGQGTRLTVV.

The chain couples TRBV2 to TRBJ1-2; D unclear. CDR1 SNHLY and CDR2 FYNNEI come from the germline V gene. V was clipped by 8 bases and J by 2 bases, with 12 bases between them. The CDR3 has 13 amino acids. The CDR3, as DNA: TGTGCCAGCTGCCCCCCAGAGAACTATGGCTACACCTTC. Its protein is CASCPPENYGYTF.

The CDR3 DNA sequence: TGTGCCACCAGGCAGGGAGGGGACCCCTACGAGCAGTACTTC. Its translation is CATRQGGDPYEQYF. V is TRBV15 and J is TRBJ2-7; the match to TRBD2 covers 7 bases. The CDR3 has 14 residues. CDR1 LNHNV and CDR2 YYDKDF come from the germline V gene (reference sequence). V dropped 6 bases and J dropped 2; count of bases not matched to a gene: 7.

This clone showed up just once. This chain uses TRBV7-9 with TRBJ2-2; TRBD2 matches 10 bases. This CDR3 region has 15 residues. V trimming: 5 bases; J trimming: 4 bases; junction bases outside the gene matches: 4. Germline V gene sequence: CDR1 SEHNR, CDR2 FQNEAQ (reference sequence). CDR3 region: CASSVRLAGTGELFF. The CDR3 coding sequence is TGTGCCAGCAGCGTCCGACTAGCGGGCACCGGGGAGCTGTTTTTT.

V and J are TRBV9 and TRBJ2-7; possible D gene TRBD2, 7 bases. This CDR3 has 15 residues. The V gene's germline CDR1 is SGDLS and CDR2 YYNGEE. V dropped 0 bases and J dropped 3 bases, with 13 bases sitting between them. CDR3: CASSVESGGNYEQYF. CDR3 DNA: TGTGCCAGCAGCGTAGAATCGGGGGGCAACTACGAGCAGTACTTC.

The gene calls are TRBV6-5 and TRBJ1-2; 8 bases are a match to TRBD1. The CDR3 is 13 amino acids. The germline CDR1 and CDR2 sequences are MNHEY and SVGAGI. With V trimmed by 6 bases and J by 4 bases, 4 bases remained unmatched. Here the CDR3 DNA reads TGTGCCAGCAGCCCGGACAGGGCCTATGGCTACACCTTC. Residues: CASSPDRAYGYTF.

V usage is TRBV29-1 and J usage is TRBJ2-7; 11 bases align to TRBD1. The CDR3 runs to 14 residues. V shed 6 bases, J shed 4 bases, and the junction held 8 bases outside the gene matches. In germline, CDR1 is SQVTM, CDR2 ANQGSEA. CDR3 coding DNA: TGCAGCGTGGCCAAGGACAGGGGGCTGTACGAGCAGTACTTC. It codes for CSVAKDRGLYEQYF.

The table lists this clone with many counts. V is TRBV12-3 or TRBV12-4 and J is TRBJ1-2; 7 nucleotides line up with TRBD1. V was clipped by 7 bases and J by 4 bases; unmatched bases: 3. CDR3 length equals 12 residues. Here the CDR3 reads CASTGGGYGYTF. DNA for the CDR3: TGTGCCAGCACAGGGGGTGGCTATGGCTACACCTTC.

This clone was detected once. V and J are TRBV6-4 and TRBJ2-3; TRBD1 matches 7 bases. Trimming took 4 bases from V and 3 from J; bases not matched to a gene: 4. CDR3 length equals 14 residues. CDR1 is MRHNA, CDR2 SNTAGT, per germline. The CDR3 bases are TGTGCCAGCAGTGCCGAGGGGGCGACAGATACGCAGTATTTT. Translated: CASSAEGATDTQYF.

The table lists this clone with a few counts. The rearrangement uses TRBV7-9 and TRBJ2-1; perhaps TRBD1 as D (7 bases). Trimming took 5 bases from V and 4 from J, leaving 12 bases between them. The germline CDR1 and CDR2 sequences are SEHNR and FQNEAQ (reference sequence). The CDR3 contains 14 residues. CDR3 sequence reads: CASSRSGGYNEQFF. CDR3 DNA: TGTGCCAGCAGCCGTTCAGGGGGGTACAATGAGCAGTTCTTC.

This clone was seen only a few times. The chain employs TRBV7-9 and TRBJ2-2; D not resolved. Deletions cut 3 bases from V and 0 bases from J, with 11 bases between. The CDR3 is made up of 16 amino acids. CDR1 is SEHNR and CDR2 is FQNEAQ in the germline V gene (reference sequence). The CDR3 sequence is CASSFPEQPNTGELFF. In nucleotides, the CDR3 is TGTGCCAGCAGCTTTCCGGAACAGCCGAACACCGGGGAGCTGTTTTTT.

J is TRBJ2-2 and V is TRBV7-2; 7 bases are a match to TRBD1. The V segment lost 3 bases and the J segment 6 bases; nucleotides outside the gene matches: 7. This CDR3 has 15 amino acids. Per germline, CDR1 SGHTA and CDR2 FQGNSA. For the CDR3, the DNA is TGTGCCAGCAGCTTGCAAACAGGGGTGGCCGGGGAGCTGTTTTTT. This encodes CASSLQTGVAGELFF.

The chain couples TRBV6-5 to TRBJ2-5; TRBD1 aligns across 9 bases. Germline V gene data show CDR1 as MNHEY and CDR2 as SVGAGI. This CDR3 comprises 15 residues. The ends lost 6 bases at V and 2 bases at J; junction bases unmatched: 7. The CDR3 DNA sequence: TGTGCCAGCAGCCCGAGGGACAGGGCTCAAGAGACCCAGTACTTC. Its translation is CASSPRDRAQETQYF.

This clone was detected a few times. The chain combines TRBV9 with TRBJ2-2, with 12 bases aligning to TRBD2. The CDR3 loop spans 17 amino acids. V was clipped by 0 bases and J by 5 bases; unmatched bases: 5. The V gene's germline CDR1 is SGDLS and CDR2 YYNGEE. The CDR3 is CASSVGLAGDGTGELFF. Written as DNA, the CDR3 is TGTGCCAGCAGCGTAGGACTAGCGGGGGATGGGACCGGGGAGCTGTTTTTT.

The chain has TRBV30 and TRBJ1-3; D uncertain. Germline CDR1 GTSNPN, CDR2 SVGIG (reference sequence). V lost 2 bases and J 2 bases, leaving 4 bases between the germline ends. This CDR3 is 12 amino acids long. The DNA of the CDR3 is TGTGCCTGGAGTTCTACTGGAAACACCATATATTTT. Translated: CAWSSTGNTIYF. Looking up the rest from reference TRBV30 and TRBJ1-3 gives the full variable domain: SQTIHQWPATLVQPVGSPLSLECTVEGTSNPNLYWYRQAAGRGLQLLFYSVGIGQISSEVPQNLSASRPQDRQFILSSKKLLLSDSGFYLCAWSSTGNTIYFGEGSWLTVV.

The CDR3 DNA is TGTGCCAGCTCACCACTGGGACAGGGCGGGAACATTCAGTACTTC. Its protein product is CASSPLGQGGNIQYF. The V gene is TRBV18, the J gene TRBJ2-4; 9 bases line up with TRBD1. Germline V gene lookup returns CDR1 KGHSH and CDR2 LQKENI. The CDR3 runs to 15 residues. The ends lost 1 base at V and 7 bases at J; junction bases unmatched: 5.

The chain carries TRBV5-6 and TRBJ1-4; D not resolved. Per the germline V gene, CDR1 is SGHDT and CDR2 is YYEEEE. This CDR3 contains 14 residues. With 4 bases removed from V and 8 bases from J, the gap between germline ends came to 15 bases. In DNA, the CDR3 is TGTGCCAGCAGCCCAGAAATTGGTGAGGAAAAACTGTTTTTT. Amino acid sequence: CASSPEIGEEKLFF. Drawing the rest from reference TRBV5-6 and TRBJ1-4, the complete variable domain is DAGVTQSPTHLIKTRGQQVTLRCSPKSGHDTVSWYQQALGQGPQFIFQYYEEEERQRGNFPDRFSGHQFPNYSSELNVNALLLGDSALYLCASSPEIGEEKLFFGSGTQLSVL.

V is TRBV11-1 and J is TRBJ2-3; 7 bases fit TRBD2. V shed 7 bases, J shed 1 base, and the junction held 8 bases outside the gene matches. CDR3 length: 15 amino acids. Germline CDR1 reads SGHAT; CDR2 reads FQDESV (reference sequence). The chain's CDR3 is CASTEAGMGTDTQYF. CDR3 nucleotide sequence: TGTGCCAGCACCGAAGCGGGGATGGGCACAGATACGCAGTATTTT.

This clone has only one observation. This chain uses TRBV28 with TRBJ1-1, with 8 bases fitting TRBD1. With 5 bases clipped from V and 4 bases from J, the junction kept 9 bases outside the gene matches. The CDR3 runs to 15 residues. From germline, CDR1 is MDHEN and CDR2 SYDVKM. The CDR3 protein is CASSQRTGRGTEAFF. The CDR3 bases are TGTGCCAGCAGTCAAAGGACAGGGCGCGGCACTGAAGCTTTCTTT.

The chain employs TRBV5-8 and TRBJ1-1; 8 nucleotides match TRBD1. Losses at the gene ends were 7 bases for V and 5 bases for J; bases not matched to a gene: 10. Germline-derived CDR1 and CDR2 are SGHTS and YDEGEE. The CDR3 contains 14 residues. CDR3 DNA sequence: TGTGCCAGCGCCGGCACGGACAGGGAGACTGAAGCTTTCTTT. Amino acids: CASAGTDRETEAFF.